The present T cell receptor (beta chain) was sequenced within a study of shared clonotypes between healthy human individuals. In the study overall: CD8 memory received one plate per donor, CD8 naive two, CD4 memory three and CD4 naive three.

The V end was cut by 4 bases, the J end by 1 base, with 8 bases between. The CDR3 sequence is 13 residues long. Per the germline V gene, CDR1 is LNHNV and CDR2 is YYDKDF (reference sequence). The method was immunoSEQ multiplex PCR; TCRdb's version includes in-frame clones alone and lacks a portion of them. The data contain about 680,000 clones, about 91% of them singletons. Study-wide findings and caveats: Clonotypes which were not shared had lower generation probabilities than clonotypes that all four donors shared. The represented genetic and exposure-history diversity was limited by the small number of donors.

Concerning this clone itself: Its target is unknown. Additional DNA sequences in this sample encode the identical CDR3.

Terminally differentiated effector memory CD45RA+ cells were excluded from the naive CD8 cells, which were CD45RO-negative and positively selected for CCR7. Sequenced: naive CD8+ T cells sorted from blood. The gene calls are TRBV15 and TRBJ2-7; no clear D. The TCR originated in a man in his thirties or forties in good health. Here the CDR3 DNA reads TGTGCCACCAGCAAGGACCTATCCTACGAGCAGTACTTC. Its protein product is CATSKDLSYEQYF.